These 7 T cell receptor beta chains were all obtained from the same sample, sequenced in a study of cytomegalovirus exposure and HLA in healthy donors. It was with 60 Vbeta and 13 Jbeta primers that the PCR ran. Assay used: immunoSEQ multiplex PCR; TCRdb lists only in-frame clones, some missing. This table holds around 99,000 clones, approximately 71% found once. The specimen sequenced was PBMCs. Source of these receptors: a woman aged 70 to 79 in good health and CMV-seropositive.

The chain has TRBV6-5 and TRBJ1-1, with a weak D call TRBD1 (6 bases). The CDR3 covers 14 residues. Germline V gene data show CDR1 as MNHEY and CDR2 as SVGAGI. The ends were cut back, 6 bases at V and 1 base at J, with 12 bases in the middle. CDR3 bases: TGTGCCAGCAGAACCGGGACAAGGAACACTGAAGCTTTCTTT. This encodes CASRTGTRNTEAFF.

The rearrangement joins TRBV7-3 to TRBJ2-2; 14 bases match TRBD2. The junction had 4 bases not matched to a gene; V was cut back by 5 bases and J by 2 bases. Germline V gives CDR1 SGHTA, CDR2 FQGTGA. The length of the CDR3 is 17 residues. The DNA for the CDR3 is TGTGCCAGCAGCCGACTAGCGGGGGGGCCTAACACCGGGGAGCTGTTTTTT. This gives the protein CASSRLAGGPNTGELFF.

CDR3 sequence: CASSRTSGFSYEQYF. DNA of the CDR3: TGTGCCAGTAGTAGGACTAGCGGGTTCTCCTACGAGCAGTACTTC. V usage is TRBV19 and J usage is TRBJ2-7; 11 bases align to TRBD2. From germline, CDR1 is LNHDA and CDR2 SQIVND (reference sequence). Losses at the gene ends were 4 bases for V and 0 bases for J; bases not matched to a gene: 2. The CDR3 length is 15 residues.

This clone was recorded a few times. The genes are TRBV7-2 and TRBJ2-3, with D hard to call. In germline, CDR1 is SGHTA, CDR2 FQGNSA. The germline V and J ends were trimmed by 1 base and 4 bases, with 6 bases remaining between them. The length of the CDR3 is 13 residues. CDR3 sequence (DNA): TGTGCCAGCAGCTTAGAAATATCAGATACGCAGTATTTT. Encoded protein: CASSLEISDTQYF.

V usage is TRBV19 and J usage is TRBJ2-2, with 10 bases matching TRBD2. CDR3 length equals 13 residues. Germline V gene data show CDR1 as LNHDA and CDR2 as SQIVND (reference sequence). The junction had 0 bases not matched to a gene; V was cut back by 7 bases and J by 4 bases. The CDR3 bases are TGTGCCAGTAAGCGGGGGGGCACCGGGGAGCTGTTTTTT. Its protein product is CASKRGGTGELFF.

J is TRBJ1-4 and V is TRBV6-5; no clear D gene. CDR1 and CDR2 (germline): MNHEY, SVGAGI. The CDR3 spans 15 residues. V lost 3 bases and J lost 7, with 15 bases in between. DNA of the CDR3: TGTGCCAGCAGTTATTCGCCTCACGCCGGTGAAAAACTGTTTTTT. It yields the protein CASSYSPHAGEKLFF.

The rearrangement joins TRBV4-2 to TRBJ1-3; D is unclear. The germline CDR1 and CDR2 sequences are LGHNA and YNFKEQ. This CDR3 contains 16 residues. Trimming pared 1 base from V and 2 bases from J, leaving 12 bases between. The DNA of the CDR3 is TGTGCCAGCAGCCAAGGTGAGGCGTCGGCTGGAAACACCATATATTTT. Amino acid sequence: CASSQGEASAGNTIYF.